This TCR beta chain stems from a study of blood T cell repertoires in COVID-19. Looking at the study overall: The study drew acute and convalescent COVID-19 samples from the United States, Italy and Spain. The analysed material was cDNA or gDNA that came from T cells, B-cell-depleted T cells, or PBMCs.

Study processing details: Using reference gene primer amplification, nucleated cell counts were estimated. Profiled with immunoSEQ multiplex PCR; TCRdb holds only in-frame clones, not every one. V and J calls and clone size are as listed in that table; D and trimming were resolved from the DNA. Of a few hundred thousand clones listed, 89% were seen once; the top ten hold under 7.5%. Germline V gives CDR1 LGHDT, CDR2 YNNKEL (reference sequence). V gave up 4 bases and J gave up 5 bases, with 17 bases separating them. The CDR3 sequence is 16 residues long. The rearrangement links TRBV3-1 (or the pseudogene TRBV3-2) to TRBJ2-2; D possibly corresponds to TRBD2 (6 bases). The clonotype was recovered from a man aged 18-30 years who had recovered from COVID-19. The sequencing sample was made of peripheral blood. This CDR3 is CASSLSVGGRTGELFF. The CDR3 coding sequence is TGTGCCAGCAGCCTTTCGGTCGGGGGTCGGACCGGGGAGCTGTTTTTT.